The source of this TCR beta chain is a study of blood T cell repertoires in COVID-19. The CDR3 loop spans 15 amino acids. Trimming cost V 0 bases and J 9 bases, with 12 bases left between them. From germline, CDR1 is MNHEY and CDR2 SMNVEV (reference sequence). Methods used by the authors: For nucleated cells, counts were estimated from reference gene primer amplification. Measured with immunoSEQ multiplex PCR; TCRdb has only the in-frame clones, and not every one. V and J calls plus clone size are reproduced from that table; the DNA served to infer D and trimming. The sample holds around 130,000 clones, about 86% seen once.

The sample was peripheral blood. The clonotype comes from a woman between 50 and 59 years old with acute or convalescent COVID-19. V is TRBV27 and J is TRBJ1-6, with a tentative D call TRBD1 (5 bases). The CDR3 nucleotides are TGTGCCAGCAGTTTATCGCAGCAGGGCCTTTCACCCCTCCACTTT. The encoded protein is CASSLSQQGLSPLHF.